The 15 T cell receptor beta chains presented below share a single source sample, sequenced in a study of quantifying T cell responses using KT2 cells. About the study: TCR alpha and beta constant-region primers primed reverse transcription of RNA.

A single-stranded UMI oligo with SP2 sequence was ligated to cDNA 3' ends. The first PCR ran three to four cycles with an equimolar RC1.1 and RC1.2 beta primer mix. MiXCR, run by TCRdb on the UMI-ligation and nested PCR reads, gives a single entry per CDR3 protein. Among tens of thousands of distinct CDR3 sequences listed, around 12% were seen once. Material: PBMCs spiked with cells of the T cell clone KT2. These receptors were taken from a human donor.

This clonotype has only a few counts. The chain is built from TRBV11-2 and TRBJ1-4; the D gene is possibly TRBD1 (6 bases). Looked up from germline, CDR1 is SGHAT and CDR2 is FQNNGV. V lost 0 bases and J lost 4, with 6 bases in between. This CDR3 has 14 residues. As DNA, the CDR3 is TGTGCCAGCAGCTTAGACAGGGGTAATGAAAAACTGTTTTTT. It is translated as CASSLDRGNEKLFF.

This clonotype was counted a few times. The chain combines TRBV5-5 with TRBJ1-5, with D hard to call. With 3 bases removed from V and 6 bases from J, the gap between germline ends came to 13 bases. The CDR3 sequence is 14 residues long. CDR1 and CDR2 (germline): SGHKS, YYEKEE (reference sequence). The CDR3 is CASSSGRPGQPQHF. The CDR3, as DNA: TGTGCCAGCAGCTCAGGACGGCCTGGTCAGCCCCAGCATTTT.

This rearrangement joins TRBV6-1 to TRBJ2-6; D is perhaps TRBD1 (6 bases). This CDR3 contains 18 residues. Germline V gene sequence: CDR1 MNHNS, CDR2 SASEGT. Trimming removed 6 bases at V and 2 bases at J, with 20 bases between. The CDR3 DNA is TGTGCCAGCAGGGTCCCGGGACAACCCAGAGCTGGGGCCAACGTCCTGACTTTC. Protein product: CASRVPGQPRAGANVLTF.

In this sample, this clonotype turned up a few times. The rearrangement links TRBV6-2 or TRBV6-3 to TRBJ1-2, with TRBD1 matching 7 bases. V was clipped by 6 bases and J by 8 bases; unmatched bases: 6. The CDR3 runs 12 residues. The germline V gene has CDR1 MNHEY and CDR2 SVGEGT. The CDR3, as DNA: TGTGCCAGCAGCCCACAGGGGACGGGCTACACCTTC. This sequence encodes CASSPQGTGYTF.

This clonotype was observed at least ten times. This rearrangement joins TRBV7-9 to TRBJ2-1; TRBD2 aligns across 9 bases. The ends lost 4 bases at V and 0 bases at J; junction bases unmatched: 10. This CDR3 contains 18 residues. In germline, CDR1 is SEHNR, CDR2 FQNEAQ (reference sequence). The CDR3 region has the DNA TGTGCCAGCAGCTCGACCTCAAGCGGGGGGACCTCCTACAATGAGCAGTTCTTC. Protein product: CASSSTSSGGTSYNEQFF. Looking up the rest from reference TRBV7-9 and TRBJ2-1 gives the full variable domain: DTGVSQNPRHKITKRGQNVTFRCDPISEHNRLYWYRQTLGQGPEFLTYFQNEAQLEKSRLLSDRFSAERPKGSFSTLEIQRTEQGDSAMYLCASSSTSSGGTSYNEQFFGPGTRLTVL.

There are many counts of this clonotype. The chain joins TRBV6-2 or TRBV6-3 to TRBJ2-7; no definite D call. V was shortened by 6 bases and J by 2 bases, with 5 bases between the two germline ends. This CDR3 spans 11 amino acids. The germline CDR1 and CDR2 sequences are MNHEY and SVGEGT. DNA of the CDR3: TGTGCCAGCAGCAACGCCTACGAGCAGTACTTC. It encodes CASSNAYEQYF.

The chain links TRBV6-2 or TRBV6-3 to TRBJ1-1; D not resolved. Germline V lookup: CDR1 MNHEY, CDR2 SVGEGT. The ends were cut back, 7 bases at V and 4 bases at J, with 7 bases in the middle. This CDR3 is 11 amino acids long. The CDR3 protein is CASTVGTEAFF. The CDR3 DNA reads as TGTGCCAGCACCGTAGGCACTGAAGCTTTCTTT.

By frequency in the sample, this clonotype is medium-sized (0.01 to 0.1%). This chain joins TRBV5-6 and TRBJ2-3; D may be TRBD1 (5 bases). V dropped 4 bases and J dropped 2 bases, with 11 bases sitting between them. Germline V lookup: CDR1 SGHDT, CDR2 YYEEEE. The CDR3 runs to 14 residues. The CDR3 DNA follows: TGTGCCAGCAGCCATCAGGGATTCACAGATACGCAGTATTTT. Translating it yields CASSHQGFTDTQYF.

The rearrangement joins TRBV27 to TRBJ1-4; a possible D gene is TRBD1 (5 bases). The CDR3 has 16 amino acids. In germline, CDR1 is MNHEY, CDR2 SMNVEV (reference sequence). The ends were cut back, 8 bases at V and 0 bases at J, with 16 bases in the middle. CDR3 sequence (DNA): TGTGCCAGCCCCCGGGGCCAGGGCACAACTAATGAAAAACTGTTTTTT. Amino acid sequence: CASPRGQGTTNEKLFF. The full variable domain, its missing parts supplied by reference TRBV27 and TRBJ1-4, is EAQVTQNPRYLITVTGKKLTVTCSQNMNHEYMSWYRQDPGLGLRQIYYSMNVEVTDKGDVPEGYKVSRKEKRNFPLILESPSPNQTSLYFCASPRGQGTTNEKLFFGSGTQLSVL.

There are many counts of this clonotype. The chain has TRBV4-2 and TRBJ1-5; D call uncertain. From germline, CDR1 is LGHNA and CDR2 YNFKEQ. The length of the CDR3 is 13 residues. V was shortened by 0 bases and J by 11 bases, with 11 bases between the two germline ends. CDR3 sequence: CASSQDTLLAQHF. The CDR3, as DNA: TGTGCCAGCAGCCAAGATACCCTCTTGGCCCAGCATTTT.

There are a few counts of this clonotype. The V and J genes are TRBV7-3 and TRBJ1-2; D remains ambiguous. Between the trimmed V and J ends, which lost 3 bases and 8 bases, there was a span of 16 bases. The germline gives CDR1 SGHTA, CDR2 FQGTGA. The CDR3 has 14 amino acids. The CDR3 loop is CASSFGDSPGGYTF. Written as DNA, the CDR3 is TGTGCCAGCAGCTTCGGAGACTCTCCGGGGGGCTACACCTTC.

This chain joins TRBV10-3 and TRBJ2-1, with TRBD2 matching over 12 bases. Germline V gene lookup returns CDR1 ENHRY and CDR2 SYGVKD. Trimming cost V 2 bases and J 7 bases; bases outside gene matches: 9. This CDR3 has 17 residues. The CDR3 is CAISEGMTSGGPNEQFF. The CDR3 DNA reads TGTGCCATCAGTGAGGGTATGACTAGCGGGGGCCCGAATGAGCAGTTCTTC.

V and J are TRBV3-1 and TRBJ1-4; D is unclear. The V end lost 4 bases, the J end lost 0 bases, and 9 bases lay between the germline ends. Germline CDR1 reads LGHDT; CDR2 reads YNNKEL (reference sequence). CDR3 length: 15 amino acids. CDR3 DNA sequence: TGTGCCAGCAGCCTGGACGCCGCAACTAATGAAAAACTGTTTTTT. Translation gives CASSLDAATNEKLFF.

This clonotype was recorded many times. The gene calls are TRBV7-6 and TRBJ2-3, with 9 bases fitting TRBD2. V was clipped by 3 bases and J by 2 bases; unmatched bases: 6. This CDR3 spans 16 amino acids. The germline gives CDR1 SGHVS, CDR2 FNYEAQ. The CDR3 sequence is CASSLESGRTTDTQYF. CDR3 DNA: TGTGCCAGCAGCTTGGAAAGCGGGAGGACCACAGATACGCAGTATTTT.

There are a few counts of this clonotype. The genes are TRBV7-8 and TRBJ1-4, with D perhaps matching TRBD1 (5 bases). Per the germline V gene, CDR1 is SGHVS and CDR2 is FQNEAQ. V lost 5 bases to trimming and J lost 3 bases, with 25 bases between them. CDR3 length equals 19 residues. The CDR3 reads CASSPRLLTGPGANEKLFF. The CDR3 region has the DNA TGTGCCAGCAGCCCAAGACTATTAACGGGACCAGGTGCTAATGAAAAACTGTTTTTT.